The rows below give T cell receptor beta chains drawn from one sample of a study of technical replicates of blood from four donors. Assay used: immunoSEQ multiplex PCR; TCRdb lists only in-frame clones, some missing. The top ten clones hold approximately 0.26% of a sample with approximately 68,000 clones, under 98% of them seen once. Sequencing was carried out using T cells isolated from PBMCs. The origin of the receptors is a human donor in good health. CDR3s include the opening cysteine and the closing phenylalanine or tryptophan. The D gene is left open where the match is weak. Not all rows give a size; the values are once, few, many and, for expanded clones, a class.

J gene	V gene	D gene	clone size	CDR3 protein	CDR3 DNA
TRBJ2-5	TRBV6-1	-	-	CASSLQETQYF	TGTGCCAGCAGCCTTCAAGAGACCCAGTACTTC
TRBJ1-4	TRBV6-5	-	-	CASRPPGVPEKLFF	TGTGCCAGCAGACCCCCAGGGGTTCCTGAAAAACTGTTTTTT
TRBJ1-4	TRBV19	-	-	CASSTGVKEKLFF	TGTGCCAGTAGTACCGGGGTCAAGGAAAAACTGTTTTTT
TRBJ1-3	TRBV9	TRBD1	-	CASKRTGPSSGNTIYF	TGTGCCAGCAAGAGGACAGGTCCTTCCTCTGGAAACACCATATATTTT
TRBJ2-7	TRBV29-1	TRBD1	once	CSFRTGSSYEQYF	TGCAGCTTTAGGACAGGGAGCTCCTACGAGCAGTACTTC
TRBJ2-7	TRBV7-6	-	-	CASSLTERYSYEQYF	TGTGCCAGCAGCCTCACGGAGCGTTACTCCTACGAGCAGTACTTC
TRBJ2-5	TRBV7-8	-	-	CASSLFGEETQYF	TGTGCCAGCAGCTTATTCGGGGAAGAGACCCAGTACTTC
TRBJ2-5	TRBV6-5	-	-	CASSIRYQETQYF	TGTGCCAGCAGTATCCGGTACCAAGAGACCCAGTACTTC
TRBJ2-2	TRBV4-2	TRBD1	-	CASSQSPQGEAGELFF	TGTGCCAGCAGCCAATCGCCTCAGGGGGAAGCCGGGGAGCTGTTTTTT
TRBJ1-1	TRBV7-8	-	-	CASSLSGRGTEAFF	TGTGCCAGCAGCTTATCGGGCCGGGGAACTGAAGCTTTCTTT
TRBJ2-3	TRBV27	TRBD2	-	CASSLYWASGSDRPSTDTQYF	TGTGCCAGCAGCCTCTATTGGGCTAGCGGGAGTGACCGACCTAGCACAGATACGCAGTATTTT
TRBJ2-5	TRBV5-1	TRBD1	-	CASSTAAGGETQYF	TGCGCCAGCAGCACCGCCGCAGGGGGCGAGACCCAGTACTTC
TRBJ1-4	TRBV19	TRBD1	-	CASSSRDRGNEKLFF	TGTGCCAGTAGTTCCCGGGACAGAGGAAATGAAAAACTGTTTTTT
TRBJ2-1	TRBV4-1	-	-	CASSQEVSSYNEQFF	TGCGCCAGCAGCCAAGAGGTGAGCTCCTACAATGAGCAGTTCTTC
TRBJ2-7	TRBV13	-	-	CASSIPGLTYEQYF	TGTGCCAGCAGCATACCGGGACTGACCTACGAGCAGTACTTC
TRBJ2-1	TRBV6-5	TRBD1	-	CASSSPGQGHNEQFF	TGTGCCAGCAGTTCCCCGGGACAGGGACACAATGAGCAGTTCTTC
TRBJ1-3	TRBV28	-	-	CASKEAISGNTIYF	TGTGCCAGCAAGGAGGCAATCTCTGGAAACACCATATATTTT
TRBJ2-3	TRBV6-5	TRBD2	-	CASSYEREADTQYF	TGTGCCAGCAGTTACGAGCGGGAGGCAGATACGCAGTATTTT
TRBJ1-3	TRBV6-5	TRBD1	-	CASRTGDGNTIYF	TGTGCCAGCCGGACAGGGGACGGAAACACCATATATTTT
TRBJ1-2	TRBV27	TRBD1	-	CASSSGQGRYTF	TGTGCCAGCAGTTCGGGACAGGGGCGTTACACCTTC
TRBJ2-7	TRBV4-1	TRBD1	-	CASSPRQGPYEQYF	TGCGCCAGCAGCCCCCGACAGGGGCCCTACGAGCAGTACTTC
TRBJ1-5	TRBV28	-	-	CASSPIIASGTDQPQHF	TGTGCCAGCAGTCCAATAATCGCCAGCGGTACTGATCAGCCCCAGCATTTT
TRBJ1-1	TRBV5-1	TRBD1	-	CASSSGQGTEAFF	TGCGCCAGCAGCTCCGGACAGGGCACTGAAGCTTTCTTT
TRBJ2-7	TRBV4-1	TRBD2	-	CASSQAGAGGFGEQYF	TGCGCCAGCAGCCAAGCCGGAGCGGGAGGTTTCGGCGAGCAGTACTTC
TRBJ2-5	TRBV15	TRBD2	-	CATTSGRINSETQYF	TGTGCCACCACTAGCGGGAGGATTAATTCGGAGACCCAGTACTTC
TRBJ1-2	TRBV5-8	-	-	CASSLGQGYRYGYTF	TGTGCCAGCAGCTTAGGGCAGGGGTACAGGTATGGCTACACCTTC
TRBJ2-2	TRBV29-1	-	-	CSVGKGANTGELFF	TGCAGCGTTGGAAAAGGGGCTAACACCGGGGAGCTGTTTTTT
TRBJ2-2	TRBV5-1	TRBD2	-	CASSSTGNRLAGEVLFF	TGCGCCAGCAGCTCGACAGGGAATAGGCTAGCGGGAGAAGTGCTGTTTTTT
TRBJ1-5	TRBV30	-	once	CAWSVPSYSNQPQHF	TGTGCCTGGAGTGTCCCTAGTTATAGCAATCAGCCCCAGCATTTT
TRBJ1-4	TRBV28	-	-	CASTSLGEEDEKLFF	TGTGCCAGCACCTCCCTCGGGGAGGAGGATGAAAAACTGTTTTTT
TRBJ1-2	TRBV9	TRBD1	-	CASSGIEGQGFGYTF	TGTGCCAGCAGCGGCATTGAGGGACAGGGATTCGGCTACACCTTC
TRBJ2-2	TRBV11-3	TRBD2	-	CASSPGGGRDGELFF	TGTGCCAGCAGCCCGGGAGGAGGAAGGGACGGGGAGCTGTTTTTT
TRBJ1-2	TRBV29-1	TRBD1	-	CSVTGGTDYGYTF	TGCAGCGTTACCGGCGGGACAGACTATGGCTACACCTTC
TRBJ2-3	TRBV7-9	-	-	CASSSGDGKITDTQYF	TGTGCCAGCAGTTCAGGGGACGGAAAAATCACAGATACGCAGTATTTT
TRBJ2-3	TRBV4-1	-	-	CASSQARFSTDTQYF	TGCGCCAGCAGCCAAGCCCGTTTTAGCACAGATACGCAGTATTTT
TRBJ2-5	TRBV4-2	-	-	CASSQDMREIWETQYF	TGTGCCAGCAGCCAAGATATGAGGGAGATCTGGGAGACCCAGTACTTC
TRBJ2-4	TRBV29-1	TRBD2	-	CSVGGVLAAGNIQYF	TGCAGCGTTGGAGGGGTCCTAGCGGCGGGAAACATTCAGTACTTC
TRBJ2-5	TRBV30	-	-	CAWVWEGAETQYF	TGTGCCTGGGTTTGGGAAGGGGCAGAGACCCAGTACTTC
TRBJ2-3	TRBV4-2	TRBD2	once	CASSQELAGGTDTQYF	TGTGCCAGCAGCCAAGAGTTAGCGGGAGGGACAGATACGCAGTATTTT
TRBJ2-4	TRBV7-2	-	-	CASSLNSGISDIQYF	TGTGCCAGCAGCTTAAACTCAGGGATCTCGGACATTCAGTACTTC
TRBJ1-2	TRBV5-4	TRBD1	-	CASSWDSSESYTF	TGTGCCAGCAGCTGGGACAGTTCGGAGTCCTACACCTTC
TRBJ1-1	TRBV19	TRBD1	-	CASHPDRGGRNTEAFF	TGTGCCAGTCACCCGGACAGGGGTGGTAGGAACACTGAAGCTTTCTTT
TRBJ2-7	TRBV5-1	TRBD2	-	CASSLVSGTTLLHQYF	TGCGCCAGCAGCTTGGTTTCAGGGACTACATTATTACACCAGTACTTC
TRBJ2-2	TRBV9	TRBD2	-	CASSAGTKTGELFF	TGTGCCAGCAGCGCCGGGACTAAGACCGGGGAGCTGTTTTTT
TRBJ2-2	TRBV30	-	-	CAWKRLANTGELFF	TGTGCCTGGAAGCGCCTAGCGAACACCGGGGAGCTGTTTTTT
TRBJ1-1	TRBV5-6	TRBD1	-	CASSPLAGGQKNTEAFF	TGTGCCAGCAGCCCATTGGCCGGGGGACAGAAGAACACTGAAGCTTTCTTT